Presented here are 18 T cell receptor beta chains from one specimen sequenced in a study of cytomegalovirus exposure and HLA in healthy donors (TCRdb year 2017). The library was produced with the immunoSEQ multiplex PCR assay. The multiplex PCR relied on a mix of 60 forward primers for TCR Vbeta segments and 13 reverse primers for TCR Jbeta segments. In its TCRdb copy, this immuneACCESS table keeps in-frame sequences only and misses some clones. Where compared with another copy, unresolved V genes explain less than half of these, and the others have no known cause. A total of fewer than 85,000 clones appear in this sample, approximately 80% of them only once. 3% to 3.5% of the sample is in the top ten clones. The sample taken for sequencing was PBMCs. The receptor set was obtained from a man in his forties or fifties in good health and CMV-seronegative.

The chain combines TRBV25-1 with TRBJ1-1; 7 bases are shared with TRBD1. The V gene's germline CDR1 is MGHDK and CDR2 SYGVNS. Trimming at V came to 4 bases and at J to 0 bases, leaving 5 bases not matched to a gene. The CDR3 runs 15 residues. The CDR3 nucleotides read TGTGCCAGCAGTGCCCAACAGGGGTTGAACACTGAAGCTTTCTTT. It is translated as CASSAQQGLNTEAFF.

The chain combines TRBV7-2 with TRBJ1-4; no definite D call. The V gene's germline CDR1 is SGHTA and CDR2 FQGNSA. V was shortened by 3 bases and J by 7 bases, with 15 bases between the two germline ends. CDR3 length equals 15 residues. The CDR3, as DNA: TGTGCCAGCAGCTTCTCCGGTTGGGCCCGTGAAAAACTGTTTTTT. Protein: CASSFSGWAREKLFF.

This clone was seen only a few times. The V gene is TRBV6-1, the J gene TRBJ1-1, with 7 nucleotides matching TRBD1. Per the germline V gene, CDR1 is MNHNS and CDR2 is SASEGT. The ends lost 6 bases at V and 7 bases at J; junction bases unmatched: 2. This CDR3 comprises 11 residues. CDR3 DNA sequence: TGTGCCAGCAGACACAGGGGTGAAGCTTTCTTT. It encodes CASRHRGEAFF.

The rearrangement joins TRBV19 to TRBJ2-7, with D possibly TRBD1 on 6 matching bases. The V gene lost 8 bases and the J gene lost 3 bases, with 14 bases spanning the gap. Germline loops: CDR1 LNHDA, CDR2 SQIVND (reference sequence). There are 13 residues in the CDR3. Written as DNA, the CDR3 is TGTGCCAGTTCCCGTCAGGGGATCTACGAGCAGTACTTC. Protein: CASSRQGIYEQYF. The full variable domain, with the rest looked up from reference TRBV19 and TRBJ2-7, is DGGITQSPKYLFRKEGQNVTLSCEQNLNHDAMYWYRQDPGQGLRLIYYSQIVNDFQKGDIAEGYSVSREKKESFPLTVTSAQKNPTAFYLCASSRQGIYEQYFGPGTRLTVT.

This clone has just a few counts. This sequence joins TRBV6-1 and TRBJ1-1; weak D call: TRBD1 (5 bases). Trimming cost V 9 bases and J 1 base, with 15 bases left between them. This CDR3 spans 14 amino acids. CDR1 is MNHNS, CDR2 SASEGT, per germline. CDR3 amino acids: CASAYGAKNTEAFF. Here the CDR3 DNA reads TGTGCCAGTGCTTATGGGGCGAAGAACACTGAAGCTTTCTTT.

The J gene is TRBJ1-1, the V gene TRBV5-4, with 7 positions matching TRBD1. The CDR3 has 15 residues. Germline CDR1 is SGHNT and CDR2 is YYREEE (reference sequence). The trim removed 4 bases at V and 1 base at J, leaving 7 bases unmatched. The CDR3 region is CASSAGRTGNTEAFF. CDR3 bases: TGTGCCAGCAGCGCTGGACGGACAGGGAACACTGAAGCTTTCTTT.

CDR3 in DNA: TGTGCCATCAGTGGGGCGGAGGGTCGCACAGATACGCAGTATTTT. It yields the protein CAISGAEGRTDTQYF. This sequence joins TRBV10-3 and TRBJ2-3; TRBD2 might be the D (6 bases). The length of the CDR3 is 15 residues. V lost 4 bases, J lost 1 base, and 12 bases lay in between. Germline CDR1 reads ENHRY; CDR2 reads SYGVKD.

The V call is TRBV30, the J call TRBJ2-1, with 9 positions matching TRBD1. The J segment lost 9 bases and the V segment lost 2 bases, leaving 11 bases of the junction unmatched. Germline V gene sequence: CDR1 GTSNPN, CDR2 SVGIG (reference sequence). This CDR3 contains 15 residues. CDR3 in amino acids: CAWSLRDRELGEQFF. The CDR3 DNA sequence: TGTGCCTGGAGTCTCCGGGACAGGGAGCTCGGTGAGCAGTTCTTC.

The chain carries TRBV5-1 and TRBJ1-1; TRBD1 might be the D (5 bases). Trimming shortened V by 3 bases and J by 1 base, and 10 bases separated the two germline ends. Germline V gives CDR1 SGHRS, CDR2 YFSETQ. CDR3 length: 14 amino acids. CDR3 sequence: CASSWGDRNTEAFF. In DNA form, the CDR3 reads TGCGCCAGCAGCTGGGGGGATCGGAACACTGAAGCTTTCTTT. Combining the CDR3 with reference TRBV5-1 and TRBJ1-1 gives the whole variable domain KAGVTQTPRYLIKTRGQQVTLSCSPISGHRSVSWYQQTPGQGLQFLFEYFSETQRNKGNFPGRFSGRQFSNSRSEMNVSTLELGDSALYLCASSWGDRNTEAFFGQGTRLTVV.

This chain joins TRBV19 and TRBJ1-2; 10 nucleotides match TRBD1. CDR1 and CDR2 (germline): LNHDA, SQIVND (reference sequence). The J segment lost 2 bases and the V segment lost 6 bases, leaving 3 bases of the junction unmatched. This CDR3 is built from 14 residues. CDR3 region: CASRSTGGNYGYTF. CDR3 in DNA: TGTGCCAGTAGATCGACAGGGGGCAACTATGGCTACACCTTC.

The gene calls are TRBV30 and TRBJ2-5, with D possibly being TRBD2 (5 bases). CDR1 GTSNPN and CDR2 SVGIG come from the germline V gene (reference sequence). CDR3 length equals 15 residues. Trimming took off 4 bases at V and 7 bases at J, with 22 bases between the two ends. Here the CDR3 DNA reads TGTGCCTGGACTCCGGCCGTAACGAGGGCGGGGACCCAGTACTTC. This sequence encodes CAWTPAVTRAGTQYF. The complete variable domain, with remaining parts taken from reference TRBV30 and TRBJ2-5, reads SQTIHQWPATLVQPVGSPLSLECTVEGTSNPNLYWYRQAAGRGLQLLFYSVGIGQISSEVPQNLSASRPQDRQFILSSKKLLLSDSGFYLCAWTPAVTRAGTQYFGPGTRLLVL.

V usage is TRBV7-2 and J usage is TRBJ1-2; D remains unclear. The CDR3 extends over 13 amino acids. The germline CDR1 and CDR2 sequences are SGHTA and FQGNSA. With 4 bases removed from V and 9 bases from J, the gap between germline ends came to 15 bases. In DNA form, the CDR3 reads TGTGCCAGCAGCTCGACTCCCCTCTTTAGCTACACCTTC. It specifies CASSSTPLFSYTF.

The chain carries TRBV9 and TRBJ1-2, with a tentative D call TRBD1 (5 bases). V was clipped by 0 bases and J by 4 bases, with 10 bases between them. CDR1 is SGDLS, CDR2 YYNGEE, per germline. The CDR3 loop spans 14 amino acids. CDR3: CASSVAGESYGYTF. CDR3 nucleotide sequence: TGTGCCAGCAGCGTAGCGGGGGAGAGCTATGGCTACACCTTC. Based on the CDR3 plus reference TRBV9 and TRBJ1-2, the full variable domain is DSGVTQTPKHLITATGQRVTLRCSPRSGDLSVYWYQQSLDQGLQFLIQYYNGEERAKGNILERFSAQQFPDLHSELNLSSLELGDSALYFCASSVAGESYGYTFGSGTRLTVV.

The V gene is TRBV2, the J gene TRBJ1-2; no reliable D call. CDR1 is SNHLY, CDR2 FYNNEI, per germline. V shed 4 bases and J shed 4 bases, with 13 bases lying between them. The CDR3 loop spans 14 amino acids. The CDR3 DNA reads TGTGCCAGCAGTGCCCCCGAGGGAAGCTATGGCTACACCTTC. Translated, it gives CASSAPEGSYGYTF.

DNA for the CDR3: TGTGCCAGCAGCGCAATAGCGGGGGGGATTTTGGATACGCAGTATTTT. Its protein product is CASSAIAGGILDTQYF. V gene TRBV9 combines with J gene TRBJ2-3; TRBD2 agrees at 11 bases. J was trimmed by 6 bases and V by 3 bases; bases with no gene match: 9. Germline-derived CDR1 and CDR2 are SGDLS and YYNGEE. This CDR3 has 16 residues. Based on the CDR3 plus reference TRBV9 and TRBJ2-3, the full variable domain is DSGVTQTPKHLITATGQRVTLRCSPRSGDLSVYWYQQSLDQGLQFLIQYYNGEERAKGNILERFSAQQFPDLHSELNLSSLELGDSALYFCASSAIAGGILDTQYFGPGTRLTVL.

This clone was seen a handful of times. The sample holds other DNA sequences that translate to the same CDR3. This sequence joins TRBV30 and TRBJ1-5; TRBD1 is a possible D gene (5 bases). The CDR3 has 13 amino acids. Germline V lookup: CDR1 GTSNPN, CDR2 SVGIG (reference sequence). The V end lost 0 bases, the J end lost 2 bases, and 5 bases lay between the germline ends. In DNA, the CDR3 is TGTGCCTGGAGTGTCAGGGGCAATCAGCCCCAGCATTTT. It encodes CAWSVRGNQPQHF.

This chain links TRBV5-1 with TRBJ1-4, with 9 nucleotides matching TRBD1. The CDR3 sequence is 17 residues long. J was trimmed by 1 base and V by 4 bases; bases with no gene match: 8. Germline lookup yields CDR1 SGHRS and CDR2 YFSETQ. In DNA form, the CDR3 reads TGCGCCAGCAGCCTCCGGGACAGGGTCCGAACTAATGAAAAACTGTTTTTT. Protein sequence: CASSLRDRVRTNEKLFF.

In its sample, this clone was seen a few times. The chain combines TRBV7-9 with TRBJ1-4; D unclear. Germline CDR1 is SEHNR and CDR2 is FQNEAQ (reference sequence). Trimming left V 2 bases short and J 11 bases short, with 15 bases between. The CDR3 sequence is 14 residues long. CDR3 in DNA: TGTGCCAGCAGCTTATCCGGGGTCTTGGAGAAACTGTTTTTT. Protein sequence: CASSLSGVLEKLFF.